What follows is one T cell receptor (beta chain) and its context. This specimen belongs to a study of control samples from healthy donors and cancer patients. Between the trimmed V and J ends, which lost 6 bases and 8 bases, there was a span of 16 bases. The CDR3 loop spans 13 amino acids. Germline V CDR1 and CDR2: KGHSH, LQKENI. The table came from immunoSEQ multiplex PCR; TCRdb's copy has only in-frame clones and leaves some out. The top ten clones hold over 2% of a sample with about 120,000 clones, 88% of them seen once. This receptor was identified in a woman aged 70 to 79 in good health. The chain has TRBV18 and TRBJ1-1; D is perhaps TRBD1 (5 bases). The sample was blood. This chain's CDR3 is CASSPDSLKEAFF. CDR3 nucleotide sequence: TGTGCCAGCTCCCCTGACAGCCTTAAGGAAGCTTTCTTT.